Listed here are 15 T cell receptor beta chains from one sample, sequenced in a study of cytomegalovirus exposure and HLA in healthy donors. Primers for the PCR totalled 60 Vbeta and 13 Jbeta. Generated by immunoSEQ multiplex PCR, the TCRdb table keeps only in-frame clones and is missing some. The repertoire holds about 160,000 clones, with approximately 79% as singletons. Sequenced input: PBMCs. The receptors shown here come from a man in his forties or fifties in good health and CMV-seronegative.

The gene calls are TRBV23-1 and TRBJ2-6; D possibly corresponds to TRBD1 (6 bases). TRBV23-1 is an ORF for which the function is uncertain. Deletions cut 3 bases from V and 0 bases from J, with 12 bases between. The CDR3 has 17 amino acids. DNA for the CDR3: TGCGCCAGCAGTCACTATGACAGGACCTCTGGGGCCAACGTCCTGACTTTC. Translated, it gives CASSHYDRTSGANVLTF.

J is TRBJ2-7 and V is TRBV6-5; TRBD2 might be the D (7 bases). The CDR3 contains 13 residues. Looked up from germline, CDR1 is MNHEY and CDR2 is SVGAGI. V lost 9 bases to trimming and J lost 6 bases, with 18 bases between them. The CDR3 sequence: CASLGGASLEQYF. The CDR3 nucleotides read TGTGCCAGTCTGGGGGGGGCAAGTCTCGAGCAGTACTTC.

The chain couples TRBV9 to TRBJ2-7, with D possibly matching TRBD2 (6 bases). CDR1 is SGDLS, CDR2 YYNGEE, per germline. Trimming stripped 4 bases from V and 6 bases from J, with 17 bases between. The CDR3 is 14 amino acids. The CDR3 sequence is CASSTRVVGGEQYF. Written as DNA, the CDR3 is TGTGCCAGCAGCACACGTGTGGTGGGGGGCGAGCAGTACTTC.

The sample holds a few counts of this clone. The chain uses TRBV6-5 and TRBJ1-1, with 12 positions matching TRBD1. This CDR3 has 15 residues. The junction had 6 bases not matched to a gene; V was cut back by 6 bases and J by 4 bases. Germline loops: CDR1 MNHEY, CDR2 SVGAGI. The chain's CDR3 is CASSTGGQGATEAFF. CDR3 nucleotides: TGTGCCAGCAGCACTGGGGGACAGGGGGCCACTGAAGCTTTCTTT.

Only a few counts were recorded for this clone. The genes are TRBV11-2 and TRBJ1-2; D is unclear. Germline CDR1 reads SGHAT; CDR2 reads FQNNGV. This CDR3 has 15 residues. Trimming took 1 base from V and 4 from J, leaving 13 bases between them. CDR3 amino acids: CASSLGGLESYGYTF. The DNA of the CDR3 is TGTGCCAGCAGCTTAGGAGGGCTAGAGAGCTATGGCTACACCTTC.

The V gene is TRBV10-3, the J gene TRBJ2-3; possibly TRBD1 for D (5 bases). The CDR3 is made up of 14 amino acids. CDR1 and CDR2 (germline): ENHRY, SYGVKD. Trimming pared 7 bases from V and 3 bases from J, leaving 14 bases between. The CDR3 is CAIKGQGGTDTQYF. DNA of the CDR3: TGTGCCATCAAAGGGCAGGGTGGAACAGATACGCAGTATTTT.

The V call is TRBV2, the J call TRBJ1-3; possible D gene TRBD1, 5 bases. Trimming took 0 bases from V and 3 from J, leaving 12 bases between them. The CDR3 covers 16 residues. Germline V gene data show CDR1 as SNHLY and CDR2 as FYNNEI. CDR3 protein: CASSEAGVELGNTIYF. The CDR3 DNA is TGTGCCAGCAGTGAAGCAGGGGTAGAACTTGGAAACACCATATATTTT.

The V and J genes are TRBV10-3 and TRBJ2-7, with D perhaps matching TRBD1 (7 bases). V was trimmed by 6 bases and J by 1 base, leaving 16 bases between them. CDR1 and CDR2 (germline): ENHRY, SYGVKD. The CDR3 has 15 amino acids. CDR3 DNA sequence: TGTGCCATCAGGGAGGGACAGACGGGATCCTACGAGCAGTACTTC. Residues: CAIREGQTGSYEQYF.

The gene calls are TRBV27 and TRBJ2-4; possibly TRBD1 for D (6 bases). V shed 2 bases and J shed 6 bases, with 14 bases lying between them. CDR1 and CDR2 (germline): MNHEY, SMNVEV (reference sequence). The CDR3 sequence is 15 residues long. DNA of the CDR3: TGTGCCAGCAGTTTAAGAGGGGCCAGGGGAAACATTCAGTACTTC. It translates to CASSLRGARGNIQYF.

The chain carries TRBV5-1 and TRBJ2-7; 9 bases are shared with TRBD2. Germline loops: CDR1 SGHRS, CDR2 YFSETQ. CDR3 length: 15 residues. V was pared by 4 bases and J by 6 bases, with 11 bases of the junction left unmatched. The CDR3 DNA sequence: TGCGCCAGCAGCCCCGCTAGCGGGGCGCCCGGCGAGCAGTACTTC. Amino acid sequence: CASSPASGAPGEQYF. The whole variable domain, filled in from reference TRBV5-1 and TRBJ2-7, reads KAGVTQTPRYLIKTRGQQVTLSCSPISGHRSVSWYQQTPGQGLQFLFEYFSETQRNKGNFPGRFSGRQFSNSRSEMNVSTLELGDSALYLCASSPASGAPGEQYFGPGTRLTVT.

The chain employs TRBV7-8 and TRBJ1-4; TRBD1 is a possible D gene (5 bases). This CDR3 is built from 17 residues. CDR1 and CDR2 from the germline V gene are SGHVS and FQNEAQ. V lost 5 bases, J lost 3 bases, and 19 bases lay in between. The chain's CDR3 is CASSPSQGSSANEKLFF. Written as DNA, the CDR3 is TGTGCCAGCAGCCCGTCCCAGGGAAGTTCTGCTAATGAAAAACTGTTTTTT.

The chain has TRBV5-6 and TRBJ1-2; the match to TRBD1 covers 7 bases. Germline CDR1 SGHDT, CDR2 YYEEEE. V lost 2 bases, J lost 5 bases, and 9 bases stayed unmatched. The CDR3 runs 15 residues. The CDR3 DNA follows: TGTGCCAGCAGCTTAGGCGCCGACAGGGTTTATGGCTACACCTTC. This sequence encodes CASSLGADRVYGYTF.

This clone was recorded only once. The chain joins TRBV7-2 to TRBJ2-5; TRBD2 matches at 10 bases. Per the germline V gene, CDR1 is SGHTA and CDR2 is FQGNSA. With V trimmed by 1 base and J by 7 bases, 12 bases remained unmatched. The CDR3 covers 17 residues. CDR3 bases: TGTGCCAGCAGCTTAGTTCGTAGCGGGGGGCGAGAGGGGACCCAGTACTTC. Protein product: CASSLVRSGGREGTQYF.

The genes are TRBV5-1 and TRBJ2-3; 7 nucleotides align to TRBD1. CDR1 and CDR2 (germline): SGHRS, YFSETQ. After removal of 5 bases from V and 2 bases from J, the junction contained 5 bases not matched to a gene. The CDR3 spans 14 residues. In DNA, the CDR3 is TGCGCCAGCAGAGGGGACAGCTACACAGATACGCAGTATTTT. Encoded protein: CASRGDSYTDTQYF.

CDR3 DNA: TGTGCCAGCAGCTTCGGACAGGGAGGCGATGGCTACACCTTC. Translated: CASSFGQGGDGYTF. The gene calls are TRBV7-9 and TRBJ1-2; the match to TRBD1 covers 8 bases. The CDR3 is 14 residues long. Germline CDR1 SEHNR, CDR2 FQNEAQ (reference sequence). The V and J ends lost 3 bases and 6 bases, in that order; junction bases with no gene match: 6. Full variable domain (outside the CDR3, taken from reference TRBV7-9 and TRBJ1-2): DTGVSQNPRHKITKRGQNVTFRCDPISEHNRLYWYRQTLGQGPEFLTYFQNEAQLEKSRLLSDRFSAERPKGSFSTLEIQRTEQGDSAMYLCASSFGQGGDGYTFGSGTRLTVV.